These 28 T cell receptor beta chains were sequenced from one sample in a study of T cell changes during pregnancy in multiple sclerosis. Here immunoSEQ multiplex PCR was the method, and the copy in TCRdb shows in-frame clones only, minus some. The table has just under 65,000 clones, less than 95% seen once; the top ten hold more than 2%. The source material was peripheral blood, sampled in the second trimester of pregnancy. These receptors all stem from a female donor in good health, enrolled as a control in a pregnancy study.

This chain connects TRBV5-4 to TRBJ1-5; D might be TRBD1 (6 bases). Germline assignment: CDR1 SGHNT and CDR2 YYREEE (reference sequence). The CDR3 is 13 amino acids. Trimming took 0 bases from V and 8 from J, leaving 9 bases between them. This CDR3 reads CASSLGGQEPQHF. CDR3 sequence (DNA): TGTGCCAGCAGCTTGGGGGGGCAGGAGCCCCAGCATTTT. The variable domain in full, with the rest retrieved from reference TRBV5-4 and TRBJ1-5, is ETGVTQSPTHLIKTRGQQVTLRCSSQSGHNTVSWYQQALGQGPQFIFQYYREEENGRGNFPPRFSGLQFPNYSSELNVNALELDDSALYLCASSLGGQEPQHFGDGTRLSIL.

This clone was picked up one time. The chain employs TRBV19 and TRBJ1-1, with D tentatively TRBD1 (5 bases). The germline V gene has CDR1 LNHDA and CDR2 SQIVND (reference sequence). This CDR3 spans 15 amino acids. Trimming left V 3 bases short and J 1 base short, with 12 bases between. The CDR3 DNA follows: TGTGCCAGTAGTATCTCTCCAGGGTCGAACACTGAAGCTTTCTTT. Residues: CASSISPGSNTEAFF.

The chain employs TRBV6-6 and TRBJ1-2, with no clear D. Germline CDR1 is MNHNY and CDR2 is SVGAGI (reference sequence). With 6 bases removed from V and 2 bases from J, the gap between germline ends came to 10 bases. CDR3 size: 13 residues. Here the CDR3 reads CASRALGNYGYTF. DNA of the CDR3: TGTGCCAGCAGGGCCCTGGGCAACTATGGCTACACCTTC.

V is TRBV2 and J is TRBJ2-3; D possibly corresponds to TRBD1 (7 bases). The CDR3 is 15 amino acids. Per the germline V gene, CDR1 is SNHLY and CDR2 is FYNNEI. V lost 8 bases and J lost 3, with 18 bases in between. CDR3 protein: CASWGGTELTDTQYF. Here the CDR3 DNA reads TGTGCCAGCTGGGGCGGGACAGAGCTTACAGATACGCAGTATTTT.

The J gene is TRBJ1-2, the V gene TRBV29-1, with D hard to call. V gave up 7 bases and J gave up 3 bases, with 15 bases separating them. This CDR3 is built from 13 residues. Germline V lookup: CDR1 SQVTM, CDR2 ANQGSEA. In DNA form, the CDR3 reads TGCAGCGGGCGTCATGCGGTAGACTATGGCTACACCTTC. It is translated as CSGRHAVDYGYTF.

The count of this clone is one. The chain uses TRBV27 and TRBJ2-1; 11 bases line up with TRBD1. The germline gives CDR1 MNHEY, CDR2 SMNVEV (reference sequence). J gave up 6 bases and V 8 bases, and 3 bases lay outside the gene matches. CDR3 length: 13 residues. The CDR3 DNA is TGTGCCAGCGGACAGGGGGCTAGCAATGAGCAGTTCTTC. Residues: CASGQGASNEQFF.

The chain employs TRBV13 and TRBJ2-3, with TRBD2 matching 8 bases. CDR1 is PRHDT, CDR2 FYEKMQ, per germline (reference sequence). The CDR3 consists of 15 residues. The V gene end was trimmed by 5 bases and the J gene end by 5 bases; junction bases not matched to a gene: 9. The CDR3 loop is CASSRNGGAGDTQYF. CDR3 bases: TGTGCCAGCAGCAGGAACGGGGGGGCCGGAGATACGCAGTATTTT.

The CDR3 is CASSLMGGSYNEQFF. DNA of the CDR3: TGTGCCAGCAGCTTAATGGGGGGCTCCTACAATGAGCAGTTCTTC. The V call is TRBV7-3, the J call TRBJ2-1, with a tentative D call TRBD2 (6 bases). The CDR3 sequence is 15 residues long. CDR1 is SGHTA and CDR2 is FQGTGA in the germline V gene. V lost 1 base to trimming and J lost 0 bases, with 7 bases between them.

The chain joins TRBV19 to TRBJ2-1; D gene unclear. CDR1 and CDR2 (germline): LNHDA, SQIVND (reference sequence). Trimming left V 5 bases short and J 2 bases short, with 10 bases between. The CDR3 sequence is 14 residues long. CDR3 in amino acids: CASSLESPYNEQFF. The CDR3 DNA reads TGTGCCAGTAGTTTGGAGTCTCCCTACAATGAGCAGTTCTTC.

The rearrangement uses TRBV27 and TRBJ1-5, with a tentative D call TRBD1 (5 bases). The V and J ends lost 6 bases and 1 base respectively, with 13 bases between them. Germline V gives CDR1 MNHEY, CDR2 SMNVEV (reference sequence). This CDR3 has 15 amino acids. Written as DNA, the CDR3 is TGTGCCAGCAGCCGGGGGATCGGCAGCAATCAGCCCCAGCATTTT. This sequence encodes CASSRGIGSNQPQHF.

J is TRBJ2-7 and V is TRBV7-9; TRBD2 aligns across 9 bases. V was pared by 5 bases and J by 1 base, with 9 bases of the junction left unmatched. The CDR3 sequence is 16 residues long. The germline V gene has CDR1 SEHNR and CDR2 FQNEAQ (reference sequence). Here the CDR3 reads CASSHNIAGVSYEQYF. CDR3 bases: TGTGCCAGCAGCCATAATATAGCGGGGGTGTCCTACGAGCAGTACTTC. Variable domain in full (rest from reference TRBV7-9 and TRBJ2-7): DTGVSQNPRHKITKRGQNVTFRCDPISEHNRLYWYRQTLGQGPEFLTYFQNEAQLEKSRLLSDRFSAERPKGSFSTLEIQRTEQGDSAMYLCASSHNIAGVSYEQYFGPGTRLTVT.

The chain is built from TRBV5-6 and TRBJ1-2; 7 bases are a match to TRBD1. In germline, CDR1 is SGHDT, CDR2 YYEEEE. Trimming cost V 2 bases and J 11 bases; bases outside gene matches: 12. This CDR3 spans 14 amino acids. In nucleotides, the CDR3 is TGTGCCAGCAGCTTCGGCAGGGGGTCGGTTCGATACACCTTC. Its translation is CASSFGRGSVRYTF.

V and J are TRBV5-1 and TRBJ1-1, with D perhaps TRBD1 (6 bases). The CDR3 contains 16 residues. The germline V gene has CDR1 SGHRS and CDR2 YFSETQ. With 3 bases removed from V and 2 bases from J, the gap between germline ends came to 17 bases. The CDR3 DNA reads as TGCGCCAGCAGCTGGAGTGTCACGGGGACAAACACTGAAGCTTTCTTT. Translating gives CASSWSVTGTNTEAFF.

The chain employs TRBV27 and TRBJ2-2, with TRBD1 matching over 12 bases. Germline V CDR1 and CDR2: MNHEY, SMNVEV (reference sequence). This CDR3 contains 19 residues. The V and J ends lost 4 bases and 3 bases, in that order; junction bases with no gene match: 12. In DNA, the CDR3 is TGTGCCAGCAGTTGGGGACAGGGGGCGTTCCGAGCGGACACCGGGGAGCTGTTTTTT. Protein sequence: CASSWGQGAFRADTGELFF.

CDR3 bases: TGTGCCAGCAGCCCCGGGGGACTAGCCCCAGATACGCAGTATTTT. This sequence encodes CASSPGGLAPDTQYF. This chain links TRBV5-4 with TRBJ2-3; TRBD2 matches 9 bases. The J segment lost 4 bases and the V segment lost 4 bases, leaving 7 bases of the junction unmatched. The CDR3 contains 15 residues. Germline V gives CDR1 SGHNT, CDR2 YYREEE (reference sequence). Together with reference TRBV5-4 and TRBJ2-3, the CDR3 gives the full variable domain: ETGVTQSPTHLIKTRGQQVTLRCSSQSGHNTVSWYQQALGQGPQFIFQYYREEENGRGNFPPRFSGLQFPNYSSELNVNALELDDSALYLCASSPGGLAPDTQYFGPGTRLTVL.

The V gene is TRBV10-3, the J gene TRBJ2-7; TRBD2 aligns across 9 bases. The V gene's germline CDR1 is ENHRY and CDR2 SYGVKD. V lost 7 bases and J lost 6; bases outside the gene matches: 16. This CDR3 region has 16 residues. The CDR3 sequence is CAIMSAGGQSYGEQYF. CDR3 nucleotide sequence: TGTGCCATCATGTCGGCGGGGGGGCAGTCCTACGGCGAGCAGTACTTC.

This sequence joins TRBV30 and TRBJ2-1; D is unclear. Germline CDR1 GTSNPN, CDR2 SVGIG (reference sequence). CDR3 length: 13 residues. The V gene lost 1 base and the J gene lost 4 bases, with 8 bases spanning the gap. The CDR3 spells CAWSGGLYNEQFF. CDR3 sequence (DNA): TGTGCCTGGAGTGGTGGGCTTTACAATGAGCAGTTCTTC.

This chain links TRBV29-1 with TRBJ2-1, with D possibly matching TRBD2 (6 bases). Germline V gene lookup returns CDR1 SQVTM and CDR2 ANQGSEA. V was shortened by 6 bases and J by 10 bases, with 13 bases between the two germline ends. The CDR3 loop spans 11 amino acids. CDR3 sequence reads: CSVSSVGEQFF. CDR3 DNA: TGCAGCGTCTCTAGCGTCGGGGAGCAGTTCTTC.

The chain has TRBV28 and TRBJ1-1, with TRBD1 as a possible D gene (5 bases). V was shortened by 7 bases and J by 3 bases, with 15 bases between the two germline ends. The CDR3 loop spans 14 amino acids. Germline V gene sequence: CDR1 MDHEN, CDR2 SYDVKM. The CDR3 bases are TGTGCCAGCACTCCCCGGCCAGGGTACACTGAAGCTTTCTTT. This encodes CASTPRPGYTEAFF.

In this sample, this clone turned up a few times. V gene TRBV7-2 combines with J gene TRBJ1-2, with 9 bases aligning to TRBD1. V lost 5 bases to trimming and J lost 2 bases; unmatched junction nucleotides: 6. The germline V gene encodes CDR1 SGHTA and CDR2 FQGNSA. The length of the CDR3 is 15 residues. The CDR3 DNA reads TGTGCCAGCAGCACAAACAGGGGGCAAAACTATGGCTACACCTTC. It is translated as CASSTNRGQNYGYTF.

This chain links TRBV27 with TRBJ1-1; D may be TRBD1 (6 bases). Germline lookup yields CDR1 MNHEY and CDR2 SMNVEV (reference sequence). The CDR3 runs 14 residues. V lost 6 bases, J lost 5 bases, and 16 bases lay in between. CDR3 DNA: TGTGCCAGCAGACCTCAGGGGAGTAGGACTGAAGCTTTCTTT. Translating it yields CASRPQGSRTEAFF.

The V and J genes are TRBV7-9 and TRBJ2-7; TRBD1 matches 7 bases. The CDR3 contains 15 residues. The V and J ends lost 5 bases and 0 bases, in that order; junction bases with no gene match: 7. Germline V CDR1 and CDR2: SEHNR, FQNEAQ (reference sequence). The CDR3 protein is CASSPPAGGSYEQYF. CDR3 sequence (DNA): TGTGCCAGCAGCCCCCCAGCAGGGGGCTCCTACGAGCAGTACTTC.

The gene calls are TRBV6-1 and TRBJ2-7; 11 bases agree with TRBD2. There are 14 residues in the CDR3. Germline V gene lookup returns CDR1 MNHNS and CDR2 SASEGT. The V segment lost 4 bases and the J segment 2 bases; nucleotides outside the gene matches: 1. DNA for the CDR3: TGTGCCAGCAGTGGACTAGCGGGGACCTACGAGCAGTACTTC. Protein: CASSGLAGTYEQYF.

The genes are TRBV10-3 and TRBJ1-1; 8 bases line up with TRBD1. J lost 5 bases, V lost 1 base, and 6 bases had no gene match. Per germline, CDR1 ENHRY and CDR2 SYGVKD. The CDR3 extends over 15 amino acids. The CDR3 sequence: CAISEFGQGGTEAFF. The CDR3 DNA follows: TGTGCCATCAGTGAGTTCGGACAGGGTGGTACTGAAGCTTTCTTT.

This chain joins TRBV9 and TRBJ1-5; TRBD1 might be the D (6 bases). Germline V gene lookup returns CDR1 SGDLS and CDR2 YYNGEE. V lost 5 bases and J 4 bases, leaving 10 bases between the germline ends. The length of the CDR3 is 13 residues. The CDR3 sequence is CASSTTGNQPQHF. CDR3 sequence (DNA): TGTGCCAGCAGTACGACAGGTAATCAGCCCCAGCATTTT. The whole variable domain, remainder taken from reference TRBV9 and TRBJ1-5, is DSGVTQTPKHLITATGQRVTLRCSPRSGDLSVYWYQQSLDQGLQFLIQYYNGEERAKGNILERFSAQQFPDLHSELNLSSLELGDSALYFCASSTTGNQPQHFGDGTRLSIL.

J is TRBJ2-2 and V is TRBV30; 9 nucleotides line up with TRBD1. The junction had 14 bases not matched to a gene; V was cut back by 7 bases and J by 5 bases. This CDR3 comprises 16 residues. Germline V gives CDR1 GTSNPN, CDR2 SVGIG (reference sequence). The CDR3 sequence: CASLSRDRVGTGELFF. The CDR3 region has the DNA TGTGCCTCACTCTCCCGGGACAGGGTAGGTACCGGGGAGCTGTTTTTT.

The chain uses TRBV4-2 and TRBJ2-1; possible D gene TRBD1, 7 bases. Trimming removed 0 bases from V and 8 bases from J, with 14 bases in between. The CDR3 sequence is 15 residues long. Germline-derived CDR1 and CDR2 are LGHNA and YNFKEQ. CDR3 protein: CASSQDLDRDYEQFF. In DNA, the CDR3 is TGTGCCAGCAGCCAAGATCTCGACAGGGACTATGAGCAGTTCTTC.

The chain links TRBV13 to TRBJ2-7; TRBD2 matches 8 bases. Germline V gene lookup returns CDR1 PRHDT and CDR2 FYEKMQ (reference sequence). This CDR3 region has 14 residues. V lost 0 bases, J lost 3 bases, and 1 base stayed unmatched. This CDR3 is CASSLGLAGYEQYF. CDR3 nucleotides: TGTGCCAGCAGCTTAGGCCTAGCGGGCTACGAGCAGTACTTC.